This passage covers 26 T cell receptor beta chains from one sample sequenced in a study of blood T cell repertoires in COVID-19. Libraries were prepared by immunoSEQ multiplex PCR; TCRdb keeps only in-frame clonotypes and omits some of them. The table shows 150,000 to 200,000 clones, with about 80% occurring only once. The source material was PBMCs or T cells enriched from blood (not recorded which). The origin of the receptors is a man aged 45-60 years who had recovered from COVID-19.

The chain is built from TRBV5-4 and TRBJ1-1; TRBD1 matches 7 bases. The trim removed 2 bases at V and 10 bases at J, leaving 5 bases unmatched. The CDR3 is made up of 12 amino acids. CDR1 and CDR2 (germline): SGHNT, YYREEE (reference sequence). The CDR3 nucleotides read TGTGCCAGCAGCTTAGAACAGGGGACAGCTTTCTTT. This gives the protein CASSLEQGTAFF.

The rearrangement links TRBV19 to TRBJ1-5; TRBD1 is a possible D gene (6 bases). Germline CDR1 LNHDA, CDR2 SQIVND (reference sequence). The V end lost 1 base, the J end lost 2 bases, and 9 bases lay between the germline ends. This CDR3 has 15 residues. CDR3 protein: CASSIGGQRNQPQHF. The CDR3 DNA is TGTGCCAGTAGTATAGGAGGACAGCGCAATCAGCCCCAGCATTTT.

This clone came up a few times. The gene calls are TRBV2 and TRBJ1-2; 8 bases align to TRBD1. The CDR3 totals 13 residues. The V segment lost 5 bases and the J segment 6 bases; nucleotides outside the gene matches: 5. Per the germline V gene, CDR1 is SNHLY and CDR2 is FYNNEI. The CDR3 region has the DNA TGTGCCAGCAGTCAGGGGGCAATAGATGGCTACACCTTC. Amino acid sequence: CASSQGAIDGYTF.

This chain uses TRBV5-4 with TRBJ1-1; 10 bases line up with TRBD1. V lost 2 bases, J lost 2 bases, and 3 bases stayed unmatched. The CDR3 totals 15 residues. The germline gives CDR1 SGHNT, CDR2 YYREEE (reference sequence). In DNA, the CDR3 is TGTGCCAGCAGCTTCGCGACAGGGGGCAACACTGAAGCTTTCTTT. Protein sequence: CASSFATGGNTEAFF.

V is TRBV30 and J is TRBJ2-2, with D tentatively TRBD1 (5 bases). CDR3 length equals 13 residues. Trimming removed 3 bases from V and 7 bases from J, with 12 bases in between. CDR1 and CDR2 (germline): GTSNPN, SVGIG (reference sequence). The CDR3 sequence: CAWRAGLVGELFF. The CDR3 coding sequence is TGTGCCTGGAGGGCAGGGTTGGTCGGGGAGCTGTTTTTT.

The genes are TRBV19 and TRBJ2-7; the match to TRBD2 covers 11 bases. With V trimmed by 1 base and J by 3 bases, 5 bases remained unmatched. The CDR3 contains 16 residues. Germline CDR1 reads LNHDA; CDR2 reads SQIVND (reference sequence). The CDR3, as DNA: TGTGCCAGTAGTATAGCCGGGACTAGCGGCGGCTACGAGCAGTACTTC. Protein: CASSIAGTSGGYEQYF.

This clone turned up a few times. The CDR3 sequence: CASSPAENEKLFF. DNA of the CDR3: TGTGCCAGCAGTCCTGCCGAGAATGAAAAACTGTTTTTT. This sequence joins TRBV2 and TRBJ1-4; no clear D. The CDR3 contains 13 residues. The V and J ends lost 5 bases and 5 bases respectively, with 9 bases between them. CDR1 is SNHLY, CDR2 FYNNEI, per germline.

The chain couples TRBV2 to TRBJ1-2, with D unresolved. The length of the CDR3 is 13 residues. Germline CDR1 reads SNHLY; CDR2 reads FYNNEI. Trimming took off 9 bases at V and 6 bases at J, with 17 bases between the two ends. CDR3 bases: TGTGCCAGGCATCGACCGGAGTTTCATGGCTACACCTTC. Its protein is CARHRPEFHGYTF.

The chain is built from TRBV19 and TRBJ2-1; 12 bases line up with TRBD2. Germline lookup yields CDR1 LNHDA and CDR2 SQIVND (reference sequence). V gave up 2 bases and J gave up 6 bases; unmatched junction bases: 2. This CDR3 region has 15 residues. The CDR3 DNA reads TGTGCCAGTAGTATAAGGACTAGCGGGATCAATGAGCAGTTCTTC. It translates to CASSIRTSGINEQFF.

This chain connects TRBV28 to TRBJ1-4, with 12 bases fitting TRBD1. V lost 6 bases, J lost 8 bases, and 13 bases stayed unmatched. Germline V gene data show CDR1 as MDHEN and CDR2 as SYDVKM. The CDR3 has 17 residues. The chain's CDR3 is CASSPTGTGGMGEKLFF. The DNA for the CDR3 is TGTGCCAGCAGCCCTACCGGGACAGGGGGCATGGGCGAAAAACTGTTTTTT.

The chain combines TRBV7-2 with TRBJ2-2; 10 positions match TRBD2. There are 15 residues in the CDR3. The V and J ends lost 5 bases and 5 bases, in that order; junction bases with no gene match: 5. Germline loops: CDR1 SGHTA, CDR2 FQGNSA. The CDR3 loop reads CASSPAGGRTGELFF. The CDR3 coding sequence is TGTGCCAGCAGCCCAGCGGGGGGGCGGACCGGGGAGCTGTTTTTT.

The CDR3 coding sequence is TGTGCCAGCAGCTTACTACTTACCCGACTTGGGACTAGCGGCACCGAGCAGTACTTC. Translation gives CASSLLLTRLGTSGTEQYF. V and J are TRBV7-6 and TRBJ2-7; 11 bases line up with TRBD2. Germline V gives CDR1 SGHVS, CDR2 FNYEAQ. The CDR3 runs to 19 residues. The trim removed 2 bases at V and 6 bases at J, leaving 18 bases unmatched. Full variable domain (remainder filled in from reference TRBV7-6 and TRBJ2-7): GAGVSQSPRYKVTKRGQDVALRCDPISGHVSLYWYRQALGQGPEFLTYFNYEAQQDKSGLPNDRFSAERPEGSISTLTIQRTEQRDSAMYRCASSLLLTRLGTSGTEQYFGPGTRLTVT.

V gene TRBV5-1 combines with J gene TRBJ2-3; 8 bases line up with TRBD1. The trim removed 4 bases at V and 2 bases at J, leaving 15 bases unmatched. CDR1 and CDR2 from the germline V gene are SGHRS and YFSETQ. The CDR3 is 18 residues long. CDR3 DNA: TGCGCCAGCAGCAAGGGGCTACCGGGACAGGTGGACACAGATACGCAGTATTTT. It is translated as CASSKGLPGQVDTDTQYF.

The sample holds one count of this clone. The chain couples TRBV5-1 to TRBJ2-7, with 7 nucleotides matching TRBD2. From germline, CDR1 is SGHRS and CDR2 YFSETQ. V lost 7 bases and J lost 0; bases outside the gene matches: 13. The CDR3 is 16 residues long. The CDR3 nucleotides read TGCGCCAGCCGCCTGGGGGTTAGCGGGTCCTCCTACGAGCAGTACTTC. Its protein product is CASRLGVSGSSYEQYF.

The gene calls are TRBV7-3 and TRBJ2-1, with 7 bases matching TRBD2. Germline loops: CDR1 SGHTA, CDR2 FQGTGA. This CDR3 is 15 amino acids long. J gave up 5 bases and V 5 bases, and 9 bases lay outside the gene matches. The CDR3 loop reads CASSPTSGTNNEQFF. CDR3 bases: TGTGCCAGCAGCCCCACCTCCGGGACTAACAATGAGCAGTTCTTC.

This rearrangement joins TRBV7-2 to TRBJ1-5; D may be TRBD1 (6 bases). Germline loops: CDR1 SGHTA, CDR2 FQGNSA. The CDR3 consists of 14 residues. Trimming left V 3 bases short and J 4 bases short, with 10 bases between. The CDR3 loop reads CASSFYRENQPQHF. In nucleotides, the CDR3 is TGTGCCAGCAGCTTTTACAGGGAAAATCAGCCCCAGCATTTT.

V gene TRBV5-1 combines with J gene TRBJ1-1; 7 bases are shared with TRBD1. The CDR3 is 13 amino acids. CDR1 SGHRS and CDR2 YFSETQ come from the germline V gene. Trimming took 6 bases from V and 0 from J; bases not matched to a gene: 2. The CDR3 region has the DNA TGCGCCAGCAAGGGACAGATGAACACTGAAGCTTTCTTT. It specifies CASKGQMNTEAFF.

The chain combines TRBV14 with TRBJ2-7, with 8 bases aligning to TRBD2. After removal of 1 base from V and 9 bases from J, the junction contained 14 bases not matched to a gene. CDR3 length: 16 residues. The germline gives CDR1 SGHDN, CDR2 FVKESK. In DNA, the CDR3 is TGTGCCAGCAGCCAAGTCCAGACATCCGCGGGGGGTGTGCAGTACTTC. This gives the protein CASSQVQTSAGGVQYF.

This clone was seen a single time. The chain joins TRBV24-1 to TRBJ2-5; D is perhaps TRBD2 (6 bases). The V gene lost 3 bases and the J gene lost 3 bases, with 13 bases spanning the gap. Germline CDR1 KGHDR, CDR2 SFDVKD. The CDR3 extends over 15 amino acids. In DNA form, the CDR3 reads TGTGCCACCAGTGATGGGGACGGGAGAAAAGAGACCCAGTACTTC. Encoded protein: CATSDGDGRKETQYF.

The chain has TRBV4-1 and TRBJ1-2; TRBD1 matches at 7 bases. The CDR3 consists of 16 residues. Germline loops: CDR1 MGHRA, CDR2 YSYEKL. V gave up 3 bases and J gave up 4 bases; unmatched junction bases: 11. CDR3 sequence: CASSHDDGQAVYGYTF. The CDR3 nucleotides read TGCGCCAGCAGCCATGACGACGGACAGGCTGTCTATGGCTACACCTTC.

This clone showed up just once. V gene TRBV23-1 combines with J gene TRBJ1-3, with a tentative D call TRBD1 (6 bases). TRBV23-1 is reported as an ORF; its role is uncertain. The CDR3 sequence is 14 residues long. Trimming left V 3 bases short and J 1 base short, with 7 bases between. CDR3 protein: CASSQTGSGNTIYF. The CDR3 nucleotides read TGCGCCAGCAGTCAGACAGGATCTGGAAACACCATATATTTT.

V is TRBV18 and J is TRBJ1-2; TRBD1 agrees at 10 bases. This CDR3 contains 14 residues. Germline CDR1 reads KGHSH; CDR2 reads LQKENI. After removal of 3 bases from V and 4 bases from J, the junction contained 2 bases not matched to a gene. The DNA for the CDR3 is TGTGCCAGCTCACCGGGACAGGGGACCTATGGCTACACCTTC. Translation: CASSPGQGTYGYTF.

The chain joins TRBV6-5 to TRBJ1-5; 7 bases align to TRBD1. Losses at the gene ends were 3 bases for V and 6 bases for J; bases not matched to a gene: 8. In germline, CDR1 is MNHEY, CDR2 SVGAGI. This CDR3 comprises 15 residues. The CDR3 coding sequence is TGTGCCAGCAGTTATCGGGACAGCTGGGGTCAGCCCCAGCATTTT. Protein sequence: CASSYRDSWGQPQHF.

This clone has a single count. This chain connects TRBV7-9 to TRBJ2-5; 8 bases match TRBD1. Losses at the gene ends were 4 bases for V and 2 bases for J; bases not matched to a gene: 3. CDR1 is SEHNR, CDR2 FQNEAQ, per germline (reference sequence). There are 14 residues in the CDR3. The CDR3 coding sequence is TGTGCCAGCAGCTCGGACAGGGCACAAGAGACCCAGTACTTC. Translating it yields CASSSDRAQETQYF.

V usage is TRBV3-1 (or the pseudogene TRBV3-2) and J usage is TRBJ2-5; 7 bases fit TRBD1. Germline assignment: CDR1 LGHDT and CDR2 YNNKEL (reference sequence). CDR3 length: 15 amino acids. J was trimmed by 2 bases and V by 0 bases; bases with no gene match: 3. The CDR3 sequence: CASSQDSRGQETQYF. In DNA, the CDR3 is TGTGCCAGCAGCCAAGATAGCAGGGGGCAAGAGACCCAGTACTTC.

The chain couples TRBV6-5 to TRBJ1-1; TRBD1 matches at 8 bases. The CDR3 covers 13 residues. Germline CDR1 is MNHEY and CDR2 is SVGAGI. After removal of 4 bases from V and 6 bases from J, the junction contained 4 bases not matched to a gene. CDR3 region: CASSSAGGPEAFF. Here the CDR3 DNA reads TGTGCCAGCAGTTCCGCAGGGGGCCCTGAAGCTTTCTTT.